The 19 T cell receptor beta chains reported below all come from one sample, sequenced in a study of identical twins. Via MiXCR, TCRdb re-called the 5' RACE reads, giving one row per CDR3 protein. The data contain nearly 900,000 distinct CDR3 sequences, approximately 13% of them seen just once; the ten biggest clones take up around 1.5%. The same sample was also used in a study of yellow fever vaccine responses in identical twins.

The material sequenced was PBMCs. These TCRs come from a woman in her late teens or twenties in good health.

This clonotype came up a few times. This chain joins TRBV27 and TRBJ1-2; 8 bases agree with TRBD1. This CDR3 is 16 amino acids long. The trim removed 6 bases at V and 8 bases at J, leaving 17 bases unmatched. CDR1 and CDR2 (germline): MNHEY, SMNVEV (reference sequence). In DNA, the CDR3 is TGTGCCAGCAGCCCGAGGGGGACAGGCCAAGGGTACGGCTACACCTTC. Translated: CASSPRGTGQGYGYTF.

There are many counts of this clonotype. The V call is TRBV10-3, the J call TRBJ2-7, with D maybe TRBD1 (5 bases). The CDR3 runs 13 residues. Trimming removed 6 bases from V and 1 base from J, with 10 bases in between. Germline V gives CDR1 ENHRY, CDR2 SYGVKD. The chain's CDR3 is CAISTGHSYEQYV. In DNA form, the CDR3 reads TGTGCCATCAGCACCGGACATTCCTACGAGCAGTACGTC.

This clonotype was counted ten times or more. DNA for the CDR3: TGTGCCAGCAGTAGACAAAACTATGGCTACACCTTC. This translates into CASSRQNYGYTF. The gene calls are TRBV12-3 or TRBV12-4 and TRBJ1-2; no clear D gene. Trimming removed 5 bases at V and 2 bases at J, with 6 bases between. The CDR3 loop spans 12 amino acids.

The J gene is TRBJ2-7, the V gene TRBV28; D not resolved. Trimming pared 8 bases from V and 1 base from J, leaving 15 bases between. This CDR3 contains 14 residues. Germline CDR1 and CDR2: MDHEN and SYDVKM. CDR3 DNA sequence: TGTGCCAGCCGAACAATTGGGGAATCCTACGAGCAGTACTTC. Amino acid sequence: CASRTIGESYEQYF.

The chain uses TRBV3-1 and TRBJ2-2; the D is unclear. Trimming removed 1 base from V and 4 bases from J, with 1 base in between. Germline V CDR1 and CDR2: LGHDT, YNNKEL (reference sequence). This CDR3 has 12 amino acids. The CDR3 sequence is CASSQATGELFF. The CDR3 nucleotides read TGTGCCAGCAGCCAAGCCACCGGGGAGCTGTTTTTT.

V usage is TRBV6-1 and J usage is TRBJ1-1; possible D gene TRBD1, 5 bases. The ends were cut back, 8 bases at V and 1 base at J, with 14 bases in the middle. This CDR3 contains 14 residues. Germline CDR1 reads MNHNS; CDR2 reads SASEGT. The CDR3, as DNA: TGTGCCAGCCAGACAGTAACCGGGAACACTGAAGCTTTCTTT. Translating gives CASQTVTGNTEAFF.

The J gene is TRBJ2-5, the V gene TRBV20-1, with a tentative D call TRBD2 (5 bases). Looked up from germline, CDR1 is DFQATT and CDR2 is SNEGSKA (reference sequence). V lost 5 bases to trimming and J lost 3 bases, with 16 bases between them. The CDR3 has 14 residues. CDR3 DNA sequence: TGCAGTGCTCCAAGTTCGGAGAGGGAAGAGACCCAGTACTTC. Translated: CSAPSSEREETQYF.

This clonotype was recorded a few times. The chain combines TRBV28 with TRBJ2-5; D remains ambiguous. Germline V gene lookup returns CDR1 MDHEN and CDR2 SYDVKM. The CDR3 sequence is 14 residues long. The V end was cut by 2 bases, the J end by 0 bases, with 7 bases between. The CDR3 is CASSLQRDQETQYF. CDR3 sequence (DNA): TGTGCCAGCAGTTTACAAAGGGACCAAGAGACCCAGTACTTC.

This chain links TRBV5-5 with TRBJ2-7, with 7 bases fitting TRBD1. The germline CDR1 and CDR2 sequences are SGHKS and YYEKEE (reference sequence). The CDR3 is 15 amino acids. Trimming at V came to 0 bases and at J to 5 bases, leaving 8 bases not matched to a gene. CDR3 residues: CASSLAVRGYHEQYV. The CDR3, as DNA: TGTGCCAGCAGCTTGGCGGTCAGGGGGTATCACGAGCAGTACGTC.

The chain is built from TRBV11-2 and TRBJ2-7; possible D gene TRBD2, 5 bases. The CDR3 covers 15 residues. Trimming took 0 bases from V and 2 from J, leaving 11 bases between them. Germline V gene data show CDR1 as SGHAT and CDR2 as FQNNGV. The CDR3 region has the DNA TGTGCCAGCAGCTTAGAAAATCGGGGTACCTACGAGCAGTACTTC. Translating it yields CASSLENRGTYEQYF.

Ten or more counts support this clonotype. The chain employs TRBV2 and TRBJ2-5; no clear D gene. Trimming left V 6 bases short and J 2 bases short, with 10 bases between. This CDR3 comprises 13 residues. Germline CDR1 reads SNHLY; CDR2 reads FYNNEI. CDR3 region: CASRARKQETQYF. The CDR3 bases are TGTGCCAGCAGAGCCAGGAAACAAGAGACCCAGTACTTC.

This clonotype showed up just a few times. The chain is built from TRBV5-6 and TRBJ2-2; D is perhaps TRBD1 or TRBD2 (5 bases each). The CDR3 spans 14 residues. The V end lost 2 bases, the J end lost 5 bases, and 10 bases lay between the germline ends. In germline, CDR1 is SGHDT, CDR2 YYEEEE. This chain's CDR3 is CASSLRGETGELFF. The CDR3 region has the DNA TGTGCCAGCAGCTTACGAGGGGAGACCGGGGAGCTGTTTTTT.

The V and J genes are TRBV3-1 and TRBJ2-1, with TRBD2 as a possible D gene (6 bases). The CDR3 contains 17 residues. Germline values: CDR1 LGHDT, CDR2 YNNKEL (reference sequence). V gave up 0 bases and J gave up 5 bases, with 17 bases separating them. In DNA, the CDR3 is TGTGCCAGCAGCCAAGATCGGGGTGGGAGGACCGACAATGAGCAGTTCTTC. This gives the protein CASSQDRGGRTDNEQFF.

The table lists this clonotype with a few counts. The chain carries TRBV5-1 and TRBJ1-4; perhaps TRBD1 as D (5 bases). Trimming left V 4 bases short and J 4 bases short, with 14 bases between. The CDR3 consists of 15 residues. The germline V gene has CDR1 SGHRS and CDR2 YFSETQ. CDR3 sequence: CASSDYRDGNEKLFF. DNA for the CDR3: TGCGCCAGCAGCGACTACCGGGACGGTAATGAAAAACTGTTTTTT.

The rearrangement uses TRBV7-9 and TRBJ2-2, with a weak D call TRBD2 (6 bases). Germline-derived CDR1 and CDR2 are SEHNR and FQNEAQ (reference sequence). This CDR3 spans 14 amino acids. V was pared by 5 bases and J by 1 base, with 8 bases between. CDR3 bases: TGTGCCAGCAGCGGACTAAAGAACACCGGGGAGCTGTTTTTT. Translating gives CASSGLKNTGELFF.

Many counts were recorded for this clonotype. The CDR3 spells CASSLYPGETQYF. CDR3 sequence (DNA): TGTGCCAGCAGCTTATATCCTGGGGAGACCCAGTACTTC. The chain combines TRBV11-2 with TRBJ2-5; D not certain. Trimming stripped 2 bases from V and 5 bases from J, with 9 bases between. CDR1 is SGHAT, CDR2 FQNNGV, per germline. This CDR3 contains 13 residues.

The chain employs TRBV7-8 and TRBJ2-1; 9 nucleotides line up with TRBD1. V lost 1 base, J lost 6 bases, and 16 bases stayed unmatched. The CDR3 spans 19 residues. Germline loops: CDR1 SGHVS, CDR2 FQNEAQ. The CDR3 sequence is CASSLGLAGQGFFPNEQFF. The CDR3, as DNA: TGTGCCAGCAGCTTAGGGCTTGCCGGACAGGGGTTTTTTCCCAATGAGCAGTTCTTC.

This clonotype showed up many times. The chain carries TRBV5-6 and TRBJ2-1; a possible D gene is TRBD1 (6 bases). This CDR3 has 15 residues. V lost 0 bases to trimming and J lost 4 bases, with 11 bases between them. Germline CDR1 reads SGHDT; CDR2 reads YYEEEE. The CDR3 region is CASSLGTARYNEQFF. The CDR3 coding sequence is TGTGCCAGCAGCTTGGGGACAGCGAGATACAATGAGCAGTTCTTC.

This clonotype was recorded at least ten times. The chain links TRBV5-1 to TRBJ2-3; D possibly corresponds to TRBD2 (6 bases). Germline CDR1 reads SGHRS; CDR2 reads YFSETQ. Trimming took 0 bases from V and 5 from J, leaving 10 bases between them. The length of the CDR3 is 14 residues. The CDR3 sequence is CASSLGLVGDTQYF. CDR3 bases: TGCGCCAGCAGCTTGGGACTAGTGGGAGATACGCAGTATTTT.